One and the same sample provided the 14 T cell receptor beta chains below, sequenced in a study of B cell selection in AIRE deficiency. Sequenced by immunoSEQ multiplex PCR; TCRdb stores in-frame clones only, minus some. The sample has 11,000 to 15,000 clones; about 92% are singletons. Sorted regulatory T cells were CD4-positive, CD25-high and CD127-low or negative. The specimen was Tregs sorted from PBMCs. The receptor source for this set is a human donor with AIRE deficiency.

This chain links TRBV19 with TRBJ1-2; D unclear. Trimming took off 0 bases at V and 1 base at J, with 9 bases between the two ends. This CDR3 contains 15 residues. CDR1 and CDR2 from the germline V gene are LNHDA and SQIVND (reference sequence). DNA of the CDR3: TGTGCCAGTAGTATAGATTCGGCGGGTAACTATGGCTACACCTTC. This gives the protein CASSIDSAGNYGYTF. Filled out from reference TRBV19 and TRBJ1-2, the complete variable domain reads DGGITQSPKYLFRKEGQNVTLSCEQNLNHDAMYWYRQDPGQGLRLIYYSQIVNDFQKGDIAEGYSVSREKKESFPLTVTSAQKNPTAFYLCASSIDSAGNYGYTFGSGTRLTVV.

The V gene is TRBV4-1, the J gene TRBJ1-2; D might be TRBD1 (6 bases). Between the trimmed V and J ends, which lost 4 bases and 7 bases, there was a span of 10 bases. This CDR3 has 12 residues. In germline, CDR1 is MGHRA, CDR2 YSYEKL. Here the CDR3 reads CASSRGTSGYTF. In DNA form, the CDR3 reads TGCGCCAGCAGCCGCGGGACATCTGGCTACACCTTC.

In DNA form, the CDR3 reads TGCGCCAGCATACGTGTAAAGAACACTGAAGCTTTCTTT. Translated: CASIRVKNTEAFF. The J gene is TRBJ1-1, the V gene TRBV10-2; D remains unclear. The V end was cut by 7 bases, the J end by 1 base, with 10 bases between. Germline CDR1 reads WSHSY; CDR2 reads SAAADI. The CDR3 totals 13 residues.

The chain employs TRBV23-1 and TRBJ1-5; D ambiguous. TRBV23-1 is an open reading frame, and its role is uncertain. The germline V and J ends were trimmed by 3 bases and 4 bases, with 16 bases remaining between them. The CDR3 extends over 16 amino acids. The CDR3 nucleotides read TGCGCCAGCAGTCAGTCCACGGGATGGAGGAATCAGCCCCAGCATTTT. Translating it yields CASSQSTGWRNQPQHF.

CDR3 residues: CACKKNLNNSPLHF. The DNA for the CDR3 is TGTGCCTGTAAGAAAAACTTGAATAATTCACCCCTCCACTTT. This chain connects TRBV30 to TRBJ1-6; D gene uncertain. The CDR3 extends over 14 amino acids. Trimming took 6 bases from V and 5 from J, leaving 14 bases between them. Germline V gene sequence: CDR1 GTSNPN, CDR2 SVGIG (reference sequence).

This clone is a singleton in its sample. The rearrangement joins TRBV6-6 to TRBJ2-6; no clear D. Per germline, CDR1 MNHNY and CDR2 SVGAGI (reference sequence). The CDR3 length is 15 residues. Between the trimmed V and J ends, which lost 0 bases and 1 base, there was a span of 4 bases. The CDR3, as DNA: TGTGCCAGCAGTTACTCTGGGTCTGGGGCCAACGTCCTGACTTTC. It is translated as CASSYSGSGANVLTF.

DNA for the CDR3: TGCGCCAGCACCTACGGGAAGGGACAGGGGACGGGCACCGGGGAGCTGTTTTTT. Protein product: CASTYGKGQGTGTGELFF. The chain joins TRBV5-1 to TRBJ2-2, with TRBD1 identical over 10 bases. Germline V CDR1 and CDR2: SGHRS, YFSETQ. The CDR3 runs to 18 residues. The J segment lost 4 bases and the V segment lost 6 bases, leaving 15 bases of the junction unmatched.

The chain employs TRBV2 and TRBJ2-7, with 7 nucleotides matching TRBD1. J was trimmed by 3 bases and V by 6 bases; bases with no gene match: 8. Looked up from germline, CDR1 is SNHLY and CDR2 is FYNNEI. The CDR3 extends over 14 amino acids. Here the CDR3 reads CASRPHAGGYEQYF. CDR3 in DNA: TGTGCCAGCAGACCTCACGCAGGGGGCTACGAGCAGTACTTC.

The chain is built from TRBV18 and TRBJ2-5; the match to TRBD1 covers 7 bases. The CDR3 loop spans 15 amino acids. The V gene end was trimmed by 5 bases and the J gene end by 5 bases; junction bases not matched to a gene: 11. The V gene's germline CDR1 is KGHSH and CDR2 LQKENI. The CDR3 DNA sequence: TGTGCCAGCTCAATACTACAGGGGCCTTTGGAGACCCAGTACTTC. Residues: CASSILQGPLETQYF.

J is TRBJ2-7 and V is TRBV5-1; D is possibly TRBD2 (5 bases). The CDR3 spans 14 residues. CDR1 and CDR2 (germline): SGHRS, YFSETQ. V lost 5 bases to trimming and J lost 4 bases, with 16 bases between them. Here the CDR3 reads CASSVGDVLYEQYF. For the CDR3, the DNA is TGCGCCAGCAGTGTGGGAGATGTTCTTTACGAGCAGTACTTC.

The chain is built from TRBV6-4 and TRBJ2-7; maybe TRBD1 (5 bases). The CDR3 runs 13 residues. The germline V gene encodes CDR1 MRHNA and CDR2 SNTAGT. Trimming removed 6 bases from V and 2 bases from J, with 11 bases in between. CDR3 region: CASRTAGPYEQYF. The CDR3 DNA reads TGTGCCAGCAGAACGGCAGGGCCCTACGAGCAGTACTTC.

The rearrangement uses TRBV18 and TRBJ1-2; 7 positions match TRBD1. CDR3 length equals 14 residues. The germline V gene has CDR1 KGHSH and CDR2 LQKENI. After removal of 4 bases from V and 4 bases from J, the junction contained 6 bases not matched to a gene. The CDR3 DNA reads TGTGCCAGCTCACACAACAGGGGTGGCTATGGCTACACCTTC. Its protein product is CASSHNRGGYGYTF.

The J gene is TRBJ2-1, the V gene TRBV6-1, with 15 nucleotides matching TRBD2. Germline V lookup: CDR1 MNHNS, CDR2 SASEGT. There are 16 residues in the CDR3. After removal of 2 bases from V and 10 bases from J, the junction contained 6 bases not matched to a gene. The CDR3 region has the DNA TGTGCCAGCAGTGAAATGGGACTAGCGGGAGGTCGGGAGCAGTTCTTC. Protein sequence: CASSEMGLAGGREQFF.

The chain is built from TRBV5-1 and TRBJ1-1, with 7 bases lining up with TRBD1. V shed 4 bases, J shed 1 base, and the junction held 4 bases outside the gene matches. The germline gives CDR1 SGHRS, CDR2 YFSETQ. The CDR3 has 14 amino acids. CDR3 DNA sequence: TGCGCCAGCAGCGTTAACAGGGGGAACACTGAAGCTTTCTTT. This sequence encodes CASSVNRGNTEAFF.